The 22 T cell receptor beta chains below were found in one sample sequenced in a study of shared clonotypes between healthy human individuals. Data came from immunoSEQ multiplex PCR; TCRdb stores just in-frame clones and leaves some out. The data hold 550,000 to 700,000 clones, with about three quarters observed a single time. The sample comprised memory CD4+ T cells sorted from blood. Regarding subset: CD45RA-negative fraction. These TCRs come from a woman aged 30 to 39 in good health.

The chain combines TRBV7-9 with TRBJ1-4; 7 bases match TRBD1. J was trimmed by 4 bases and V by 6 bases; bases with no gene match: 5. This CDR3 is 14 amino acids long. CDR1 SEHNR and CDR2 FQNEAQ come from the germline V gene (reference sequence). The CDR3 DNA is TGTGCCAGCAGGGAGGGACAGCTTAATGAAAAACTGTTTTTT. The encoded protein is CASREGQLNEKLFF.

CDR3: CASSYSQGGSEKLFF. Written as DNA, the CDR3 is TGTGCCAGCAGTTACTCGCAGGGGGGCAGCGAAAAACTGTTTTTT. The J gene is TRBJ1-4, the V gene TRBV6-5, with 7 bases identical to TRBD1. V lost 0 bases, J lost 8 bases, and 6 bases stayed unmatched. The CDR3 is 15 residues long. Germline V CDR1 and CDR2: MNHEY, SVGAGI.

The chain couples TRBV6-5 to TRBJ2-7; D is unclear. V lost 6 bases, J lost 0 bases, and 9 bases lay in between. The CDR3 is made up of 13 amino acids. The V gene's germline CDR1 is MNHEY and CDR2 SVGAGI. The chain's CDR3 is CASSPAGSYEQYF. The CDR3 DNA is TGTGCCAGCAGCCCTGCCGGCTCCTACGAGCAGTACTTC.

This clone was recorded only once. The chain links TRBV28 to TRBJ2-2; TRBD2 agrees at 8 bases. Germline assignment: CDR1 MDHEN and CDR2 SYDVKM. V was pared by 10 bases and J by 6 bases, with 13 bases of the junction left unmatched. This CDR3 has 15 residues. The CDR3 region has the DNA TGTGCCACAGCAGAGGGAGCGGGAGTACCCGGGGAGCTGTTTTTT. Translating gives CATAEGAGVPGELFF. Full variable domain (remainder filled in from reference TRBV28 and TRBJ2-2): DVKVTQSSRYLVKRTGEKVFLECVQDMDHENMFWYRQDPGLGLRLIYFSYDVKMKEKGDIPEGYSVSREKKERFSLILESASTNQTSMYLCATAEGAGVPGELFFGEGSRLTVL.

This clone was detected only a few times. The gene calls are TRBV5-6 and TRBJ2-7, with 8 bases aligning to TRBD2. The length of the CDR3 is 15 residues. Looked up from germline, CDR1 is SGHDT and CDR2 is YYEEEE. V lost 4 bases to trimming and J lost 2 bases; unmatched junction nucleotides: 8. DNA for the CDR3: TGTGCCAGCAGCCCTGGACTAGCCCATACCTACGAGCAGTACTTC. It encodes CASSPGLAHTYEQYF.

The chain employs TRBV5-4 and TRBJ2-7; 13 bases align to TRBD2. Germline assignment: CDR1 SGHNT and CDR2 YYREEE (reference sequence). The CDR3 covers 17 residues. V lost 2 bases to trimming and J lost 4 bases; unmatched junction nucleotides: 9. The CDR3 nucleotides are TGTGCCAGCAGCTTCGGACTAGCGGGAGTTGGGGGGTACGAGCAGTACTTC. Translating gives CASSFGLAGVGGYEQYF. Filled out from reference TRBV5-4 and TRBJ2-7, the complete variable domain reads ETGVTQSPTHLIKTRGQQVTLRCSSQSGHNTVSWYQQALGQGPQFIFQYYREEENGRGNFPPRFSGLQFPNYSSELNVNALELDDSALYLCASSFGLAGVGGYEQYFGPGTRLTVT.

The V call is TRBV5-8, the J call TRBJ2-5; 13 bases map to TRBD2. The CDR3 spans 17 residues. J gave up 4 bases and V 3 bases, and 9 bases lay outside the gene matches. Germline CDR1 reads SGHTS; CDR2 reads YDEGEE. The CDR3 here is CASSSEGLAGSRETQYF. DNA for the CDR3: TGTGCCAGCAGCTCCGAGGGACTAGCGGGATCACGAGAGACCCAGTACTTC.

V usage is TRBV5-1 and J usage is TRBJ2-7; D tentatively fits TRBD1 or TRBD2 (5 bases each). The CDR3 length is 14 residues. Trimming cost V 0 bases and J 0 bases, with 7 bases left between them. CDR1 and CDR2 (germline): SGHRS, YFSETQ. The CDR3 sequence: CASSLEGSSYEQYF. The CDR3 DNA sequence: TGCGCCAGCAGCTTGGAGGGGAGCTCCTACGAGCAGTACTTC.

This chain uses TRBV28 with TRBJ1-3; TRBD1 matches at 8 bases. Unmatched junction bases numbered 7, after V lost 4 bases and J lost 2 bases. Per the germline V gene, CDR1 is MDHEN and CDR2 is SYDVKM. This CDR3 region has 16 residues. The CDR3 DNA is TGTGCCAGCAGTTCGACAGGGGAGAGAACTGGAAACACCATATATTTT. Translation gives CASSSTGERTGNTIYF. The variable domain in full, with the rest retrieved from reference TRBV28 and TRBJ1-3, is DVKVTQSSRYLVKRTGEKVFLECVQDMDHENMFWYRQDPGLGLRLIYFSYDVKMKEKGDIPEGYSVSREKKERFSLILESASTNQTSMYLCASSSTGERTGNTIYFGEGSWLTVV.

The CDR3 nucleotides read TGTGCCAGCTCACCACCAGCGGGACTAGCGGGTTCTGAGCAGTACTTC. As protein: CASSPPAGLAGSEQYF. The chain has TRBV18 and TRBJ2-7, with 12 bases identical to TRBD2. The CDR3 is made up of 16 amino acids. Germline loops: CDR1 KGHSH, CDR2 LQKENI. The V segment lost 0 bases and the J segment 7 bases; nucleotides outside the gene matches: 7.

The V gene is TRBV2, the J gene TRBJ1-5; D remains unclear. The ends were cut back, 4 bases at V and 5 bases at J, with 12 bases in the middle. The CDR3 sequence is 14 residues long. The germline V gene encodes CDR1 SNHLY and CDR2 FYNNEI. CDR3: CASSGVSGDQPQHF. CDR3 in DNA: TGTGCCAGCAGTGGGGTTTCGGGAGATCAGCCCCAGCATTTT.

The V call is TRBV7-8, the J call TRBJ2-2, with TRBD1 as a possible D gene (6 bases). Looked up from germline, CDR1 is SGHVS and CDR2 is FQNEAQ. The V end lost 2 bases, the J end lost 5 bases, and 9 bases lay between the germline ends. The CDR3 is 14 amino acids. In nucleotides, the CDR3 is TGTGCCAGCAGCTTACAGGGGTGGACCGGGGAGCTGTTTTTT. Translated: CASSLQGWTGELFF.

The J gene is TRBJ2-3, the V gene TRBV7-9; 8 bases map to TRBD1. The trim removed 0 bases at V and 3 bases at J, leaving 2 bases unmatched. The CDR3 contains 15 residues. Germline CDR1 and CDR2: SEHNR and FQNEAQ (reference sequence). For the CDR3, the DNA is TGTGCCAGCAGCTTAGCGACAGGGGTGACAGATACGCAGTATTTT. This codes for CASSLATGVTDTQYF.

This chain uses TRBV10-3 with TRBJ1-1; D is perhaps TRBD1 (6 bases). The CDR3 sequence is 12 residues long. Germline CDR1 reads ENHRY; CDR2 reads SYGVKD. V lost 6 bases and J 6 bases, leaving 11 bases between the germline ends. CDR3 in amino acids: CAISGGSAEAFF. The CDR3 region has the DNA TGTGCCATCAGCGGGGGCAGTGCTGAAGCTTTCTTT.

V usage is TRBV7-9 and J usage is TRBJ2-7; D is uncertain. V was pared by 5 bases and J by 6 bases, with 14 bases between. CDR1 is SEHNR and CDR2 is FQNEAQ in the germline V gene (reference sequence). CDR3 length: 13 amino acids. The CDR3 DNA follows: TGTGCCAGCAGCCGACGCACGACTTCCGAGCAGTACTTC. Amino acids: CASSRRTTSEQYF.

The J gene is TRBJ1-6, the V gene TRBV7-8; 11 bases are shared with TRBD1. J was trimmed by 14 bases and V by 5 bases; bases with no gene match: 5. The germline gives CDR1 SGHVS, CDR2 FQNEAQ. This CDR3 contains 13 residues. The CDR3 DNA is TGTGCCAGCAGCGCAGGACAGGGGGCCACCCTCCACTTT. Translation gives CASSAGQGATLHF.

This chain links TRBV11-2 with TRBJ2-1, with unresolved D. The CDR3 is 14 amino acids. Germline V gene lookup returns CDR1 SGHAT and CDR2 FQNNGV. V dropped 5 bases and J dropped 8 bases, with 16 bases sitting between them. The CDR3 DNA follows: TGTGCCAGCAGCCCCCGGCTGGGGTCCCATGAGCAGTTCTTC. It yields the protein CASSPRLGSHEQFF.

The V and J genes are TRBV6-1 and TRBJ2-3; maybe TRBD2 (6 bases). V dropped 4 bases and J dropped 2 bases, with 16 bases sitting between them. This CDR3 region has 16 residues. Germline V gives CDR1 MNHNS, CDR2 SASEGT. DNA of the CDR3: TGTGCCAGCAGTGTCCGTCGGGAGCGCTCCACAGATACGCAGTATTTT. Its protein product is CASSVRRERSTDTQYF.

This clone was counted once. The chain is built from TRBV11-1 and TRBJ2-1; 9 nucleotides align to TRBD1. CDR3 length: 13 amino acids. Germline V gene data show CDR1 as SGHAT and CDR2 as FQDESV (reference sequence). J lost 10 bases, V lost 6 bases, and 7 bases had no gene match. The CDR3 region has the DNA TGTGCCAGCAGTCCGACAGGGGGAAACGAGCAGTTCTTC. Translated, it gives CASSPTGGNEQFF.

V is TRBV11-3 and J is TRBJ2-7; TRBD1 or TRBD2 may be the D gene (5 bases each). V was cut by 4 bases and J by 6 bases, with 13 bases left in between. The CDR3 runs 13 residues. The germline V gene has CDR1 SGHNT and CDR2 YENEEA. CDR3 in amino acids: CASSSHRGSEQYF. The CDR3 nucleotides are TGTGCCAGCAGCTCCCACCGGGGCTCCGAGCAGTACTTC.

The chain links TRBV5-5 to TRBJ2-5, with 10 bases aligning to TRBD2. V trimming: 0 bases; J trimming: 2 bases; junction bases outside the gene matches: 4. The CDR3 extends over 16 amino acids. In germline, CDR1 is SGHKS, CDR2 YYEKEE (reference sequence). The CDR3 coding sequence is TGTGCCAGCAGCTTGGCACTAGCGGGAATACAAGAGACCCAGTACTTC. It yields the protein CASSLALAGIQETQYF.

A word on this clone: Other DNA sequences in the sample encode the same CDR3. V gene TRBV7-9 combines with J gene TRBJ2-7; D gene uncertain. Between the trimmed V and J ends, which lost 4 bases and 4 bases, there was a span of 8 bases. The length of the CDR3 is 12 residues. Germline loops: CDR1 SEHNR, CDR2 FQNEAQ (reference sequence). CDR3 coding DNA: TGTGCCAGCAGCTCCACCGGGTACGAGCAGTACTTC. Its protein product is CASSSTGYEQYF.